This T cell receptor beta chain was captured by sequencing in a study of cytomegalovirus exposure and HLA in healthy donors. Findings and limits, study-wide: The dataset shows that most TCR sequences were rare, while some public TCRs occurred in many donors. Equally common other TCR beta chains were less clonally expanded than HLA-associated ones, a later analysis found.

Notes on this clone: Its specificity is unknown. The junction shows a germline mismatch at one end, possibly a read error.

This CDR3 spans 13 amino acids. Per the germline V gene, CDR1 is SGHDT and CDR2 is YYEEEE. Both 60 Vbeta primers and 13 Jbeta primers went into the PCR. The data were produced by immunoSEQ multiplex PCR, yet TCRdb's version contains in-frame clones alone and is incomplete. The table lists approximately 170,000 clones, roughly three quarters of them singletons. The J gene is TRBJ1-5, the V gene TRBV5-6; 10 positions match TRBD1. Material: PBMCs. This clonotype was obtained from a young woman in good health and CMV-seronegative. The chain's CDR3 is CASSLDRGRQEHF. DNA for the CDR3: TGTGCCAGCAGTTTGGACAGGGGGAGACAAGAGCATTTT.